Following are 30 T cell receptor beta chains from one sample sequenced in a study of T-cell reconstitution after alpha-beta-depleted transplantation in children. TCRbeta library construction was performed incorporating unique molecular identifiers. TCRdb called the PCR reads again in MiXCR, with one record for every CDR3 protein. The sample gives around 76,000 distinct CDR3 sequences, over 15% of which show up once; about half is in the top ten. This material consisted of PBMCs, mostly from graft donor cells, taken 360 days after TCRalphabeta/CD19-depleted stem cell transplant. Source of these receptors: a male patient under 10 years old who had a stem cell transplant for acute lymphoblastic leukemia, so the T cells may come from the graft donor.

This clonotype has ten or more counts. The chain employs TRBV6-5 and TRBJ2-5; 9 positions agree with TRBD2. The junction had 6 bases not matched to a gene; V was cut back by 11 bases and J by 5 bases. The CDR3 totals 12 residues. Germline loops: CDR1 MNHEY, CDR2 SVGAGI. CDR3 sequence reads: CAVAGEGETQYF. In DNA, the CDR3 is TGTGCCGTAGCGGGAGAAGGTGAGACCCAGTACTTC.

This clonotype has just a few counts. This chain links TRBV4-1 with TRBJ2-5; tentatively, D is TRBD1 (5 bases). Germline V gene data show CDR1 as MGHRA and CDR2 as YSYEKL. The V end was cut by 1 base, the J end by 2 bases, with 8 bases between. The CDR3 is made up of 14 amino acids. The CDR3 nucleotides are TGCGCCAGCAGCCAAGCCGACAGACAAGAGACCCAGTACTTC. Amino acids: CASSQADRQETQYF.

There are a few counts of this clonotype. The chain uses TRBV7-8 and TRBJ2-3; TRBD1 matches at 9 bases. The CDR3 is 14 amino acids. V lost 3 bases and J lost 5; bases outside the gene matches: 3. Germline CDR1 and CDR2: SGHVS and FQNEAQ. CDR3 coding DNA: TGTGCCAGCAGCTTGGGACAGGGAGTAGATACGCAGTATTTT. Residues: CASSLGQGVDTQYF.

This clonotype was found a few times. This chain's CDR3 is CASSYSHGKRLNEQYF. The CDR3 nucleotides read TGTGCCAGCAGTTACTCGCATGGTAAGCGCCTCAACGAGCAGTACTTC. This chain uses TRBV6-5 with TRBJ2-7; D not resolved. CDR3 length: 16 residues. The germline V gene encodes CDR1 MNHEY and CDR2 SVGAGI. Trimming stripped 0 bases from V and 5 bases from J, with 17 bases between.

The rearrangement joins TRBV5-1 to TRBJ2-2; maybe TRBD1 (6 bases). Germline V gene lookup returns CDR1 SGHRS and CDR2 YFSETQ. The CDR3 consists of 15 residues. V was trimmed by 0 bases and J by 6 bases, leaving 12 bases between them. The CDR3 sequence is CASSLVDRRPGELFF. The CDR3 DNA reads as TGCGCCAGCAGCTTGGTCGACAGGAGACCCGGGGAGCTGTTTTTT.

The chain carries TRBV24-1 and TRBJ2-5; 11 bases are a match to TRBD2. The CDR3 runs to 22 residues. CDR1 and CDR2 (germline): KGHDR, SFDVKD. V was clipped by 3 bases and J by 4 bases; unmatched bases: 24. CDR3 loop: CATSDPATTSGSGGRAPETQYF. As DNA, the CDR3 is TGTGCCACCAGTGATCCGGCTACTACTAGCGGGAGTGGGGGTCGGGCTCCAGAGACCCAGTACTTC.

This clonotype was recorded at least ten times. The genes are TRBV12-3 or TRBV12-4 and TRBJ2-7; D possibly uses TRBD1 or TRBD2 (7 bases each). Trimming cost V 2 bases and J 0 bases, with 14 bases left between them. The CDR3 spans 16 residues. Here the CDR3 reads CASSLRGGQSSYEQYF. DNA of the CDR3: TGTGCCAGCAGTTTAAGGGGGGGACAGAGCTCCTACGAGCAGTACTTC.

About this clonotype itself: A much more abundant neighbour one base away suggests this may be a read error. This sequence joins TRBV19 and TRBJ2-1; 10 positions match TRBD2. The germline V gene has CDR1 LNHDA and CDR2 SQIVND (reference sequence). The CDR3 is made up of 16 amino acids. CDR3 sequence: CASSLGTSASYNDQFF. CDR3 sequence (DNA): TGTGCCAGTAGCCTCGGGACTAGCGCGTCCTACAATGATCAGTTCTTC.

V usage is TRBV4-1 and J usage is TRBJ2-3, with 12 bases matching TRBD2. This CDR3 region has 17 residues. Germline V gene sequence: CDR1 MGHRA, CDR2 YSYEKL. J was trimmed by 2 bases and V by 1 base; bases with no gene match: 4. CDR3 region: CASSQVGLAGSTDTQYF. CDR3 coding DNA: TGCGCCAGCAGCCAAGTAGGACTAGCGGGATCCACAGATACGCAGTATTTT.

The chain recombines TRBV7-9 with TRBJ2-3; D possibly matches TRBD1 or TRBD2 (5 bases each). The V gene's germline CDR1 is SEHNR and CDR2 FQNEAQ (reference sequence). The ends were cut back, 5 bases at V and 3 bases at J, with 15 bases in the middle. The CDR3 totals 15 residues. CDR3 sequence: CASSPRDRETDTQYF. The CDR3 DNA is TGTGCCAGCAGCCCCCGGGACCGCGAGACAGATACGCAGTATTTT.

V usage is TRBV7-9 and J usage is TRBJ2-2; D might be TRBD1 (5 bases). This CDR3 contains 15 residues. V lost 6 bases and J lost 3, with 14 bases in between. Germline CDR1 and CDR2: SEHNR and FQNEAQ (reference sequence). The CDR3 reads CASRDKDRYTGELFF. CDR3 bases: TGTGCCAGCAGGGACAAGGACCGATACACCGGGGAGCTGTTTTTT.

The gene calls are TRBV5-6 and TRBJ2-6, with D tentatively TRBD1 (6 bases). The germline gives CDR1 SGHDT, CDR2 YYEEEE. This CDR3 spans 18 amino acids. The V and J ends lost 1 base and 0 bases respectively, with 14 bases between them. The CDR3: CASSLLAGASSGANVLTF. For the CDR3, the DNA is TGTGCCAGCAGCTTGCTCGCAGGGGCCTCCTCTGGGGCCAACGTCCTGACTTTC. Using reference TRBV5-6 and TRBJ2-6 for the parts outside the CDR3, the full variable domain is DAGVTQSPTHLIKTRGQQVTLRCSPKSGHDTVSWYQQALGQGPQFIFQYYEEEERQRGNFPDRFSGHQFPNYSSELNVNALLLGDSALYLCASSLLAGASSGANVLTFGAGSRLTVL.

The chain couples TRBV4-1 to TRBJ2-7; TRBD2 might be the D (6 bases). CDR3 length equals 15 residues. Germline CDR1 and CDR2: MGHRA and YSYEKL. Trimming took 0 bases from V and 3 from J, leaving 12 bases between them. CDR3 sequence reads: CASSQDARGIYEQYF. Written as DNA, the CDR3 is TGCGCCAGCAGCCAAGACGCCCGGGGGATCTACGAGCAGTACTTC.

This clonotype has only a few counts. The genes are TRBV20-1 and TRBJ2-2; possibly TRBD2 for D (6 bases). This CDR3 contains 16 residues. Per germline, CDR1 DFQATT and CDR2 SNEGSKA (reference sequence). With 1 base removed from V and 7 bases from J, the gap between germline ends came to 19 bases. The CDR3 protein is CSARGPTRASGGELFF. CDR3 DNA sequence: TGCAGTGCTAGAGGTCCGACTAGAGCAAGCGGCGGGGAGCTGTTTTTT.

This clonotype was seen only a few times. This chain uses TRBV12-3 or TRBV12-4 with TRBJ2-7, with D perhaps matching TRBD2 (5 bases). V was clipped by 3 bases and J by 4 bases, with 16 bases between them. This CDR3 is 15 amino acids long. The chain's CDR3 is CASSFGPHGGYEQYF. The CDR3 DNA reads TGTGCCAGCAGTTTCGGGCCCCATGGAGGATACGAGCAGTACTTC.

The V and J genes are TRBV30 and TRBJ2-1, with D possibly TRBD2 on 5 matching bases. Trimming pared 3 bases from V and 3 bases from J, leaving 12 bases between. This CDR3 is built from 14 residues. CDR1 and CDR2 from the germline V gene are GTSNPN and SVGIG (reference sequence). DNA for the CDR3: TGTGCCTGGAGGAGGGTAGCGTACTACAATGAGCAGTTCTTC. This encodes CAWRRVAYYNEQFF. Full variable domain (missing parts from reference TRBV30 and TRBJ2-1): SQTIHQWPATLVQPVGSPLSLECTVEGTSNPNLYWYRQAAGRGLQLLFYSVGIGQISSEVPQNLSASRPQDRQFILSSKKLLLSDSGFYLCAWRRVAYYNEQFFGPGTRLTVL.

V and J are TRBV4-1 and TRBJ1-1, with D maybe TRBD1 (6 bases). The CDR3 sequence is 15 residues long. The V end was cut by 0 bases, the J end by 1 base, with 9 bases between. CDR1 is MGHRA, CDR2 YSYEKL, per germline. The CDR3 reads CASSQDWGANTEAFF. In nucleotides, the CDR3 is TGCGCCAGCAGCCAAGATTGGGGGGCGAACACTGAAGCTTTCTTT.

This chain links TRBV11-2 with TRBJ1-4; possible D gene TRBD1, 6 bases. The germline gives CDR1 SGHAT, CDR2 FQNNGV. Trimming removed 6 bases at V and 8 bases at J, with 19 bases between. The CDR3 consists of 15 residues. The CDR3 sequence: CASRNDRSRWEKLFF. In DNA, the CDR3 is TGTGCCAGCAGAAATGACAGGAGTAGGTGGGAAAAACTGTTTTTT. Variable domain in full (rest from reference TRBV11-2 and TRBJ1-4): EAGVAQSPRYKIIEKRQSVAFWCNPISGHATLYWYQQILGQGPKLLIQFQNNGVVDDSQLPKDRFSAERLKGVDSTLKIQPAKLEDSAVYLCASRNDRSRWEKLFFGSGTQLSVL.

This rearrangement joins TRBV7-9 to TRBJ2-6; unclear D gene. The germline gives CDR1 SEHNR, CDR2 FQNEAQ (reference sequence). V was pared by 3 bases and J by 0 bases, with 3 bases between. The CDR3 covers 14 residues. CDR3 region: CASSFASGANVLTF. CDR3 DNA: TGTGCCAGCAGCTTCGCCTCTGGGGCCAACGTCCTGACTTTC.

The rearrangement uses TRBV24-1 and TRBJ2-3; D may be TRBD1 or TRBD2 (6 bases each). V was clipped by 9 bases and J by 2 bases, with 11 bases between them. CDR1 KGHDR and CDR2 SFDVKD come from the germline V gene. This CDR3 has 13 amino acids. Here the CDR3 reads CATGAGHTDTQYF. CDR3 nucleotides: TGTGCCACCGGGGCGGGACACACAGATACGCAGTATTTT.

The J gene is TRBJ2-7, the V gene TRBV30; tentatively, D is TRBD1 (6 bases). Germline V gene lookup returns CDR1 GTSNPN and CDR2 SVGIG (reference sequence). V lost 1 base, J lost 3 bases, and 13 bases lay in between. This CDR3 region has 14 residues. Written as DNA, the CDR3 is TGTGCCTGGAGTGGGACAGCGAATGGCTACGAGCAGTACTTC. Translation: CAWSGTANGYEQYF.

This clonotype has only one observation. One junction end does not reproduce the germline sequence, and a read error may be involved. J is TRBJ1-1 and V is TRBV12-3 or TRBV12-4; possibly TRBD1 for D (5 bases). The CDR3 is 14 amino acids. The CDR3 loop is CASSSRVGVTEALF. In DNA form, the CDR3 reads TGTGCCAGCAGTTCCCGGGTGGGGGTCACTGAAGCTTTATTT.

This clonotype has a handful of counts. V is TRBV12-3 or TRBV12-4 and J is TRBJ2-3, with D perhaps being TRBD1 or TRBD2 (5 bases each). This CDR3 contains 14 residues. The V and J ends lost 7 bases and 2 bases respectively, with 13 bases between them. CDR3 sequence (DNA): TGTGCCAGCACCATTGGGGGTTTCACAGATACGCAGTATTTT. Its protein is CASTIGGFTDTQYF.

The J gene is TRBJ2-7, the V gene TRBV5-1, with TRBD1 identical over 8 bases. J lost 4 bases, V lost 0 bases, and 6 bases had no gene match. CDR1 is SGHRS, CDR2 YFSETQ, per germline. The CDR3 runs to 15 residues. The CDR3 region is CASSLVAGGPYEQYF. CDR3 bases: TGCGCCAGCAGCTTGGTGGCAGGGGGCCCATACGAGCAGTACTTC.

This clonotype was recorded a few times. The chain joins TRBV7-6 to TRBJ2-5; a possible D gene is TRBD2 (6 bases). This CDR3 has 14 amino acids. Germline V gives CDR1 SGHVS, CDR2 FNYEAQ. The V gene lost 5 bases and the J gene lost 1 base, with 11 bases spanning the gap. CDR3 coding DNA: TGTGCCAGCAGCCACGGGACTTTCCAAGAGACCCAGTACTTC. It specifies CASSHGTFQETQYF.

The V and J genes are TRBV7-2 and TRBJ2-7; D gene uncertain. Germline V gene sequence: CDR1 SGHTA, CDR2 FQGNSA. The ends were cut back, 1 base at V and 6 bases at J, with 10 bases in the middle. This CDR3 has 13 residues. CDR3 DNA: TGTGCCAGCAGCTTAGACGGGCTTAGCGAGCAGTACTTC. This codes for CASSLDGLSEQYF. Variable domain in full (rest from reference TRBV7-2 and TRBJ2-7): GAGVSQSPSNKVTEKGKDVELRCDPISGHTALYWYRQSLGQGLEFLIYFQGNSAPDKSGLPSDRFSAERTGGSVSTLTIQRTQQEDSAVYLCASSLDGLSEQYFGPGTRLTVT.

This clonotype was counted only a few times. The V and J genes are TRBV12-3 or TRBV12-4 and TRBJ2-3, with 9 bases lining up with TRBD2. CDR3 length equals 19 residues. Trimming at V came to 5 bases and at J to 0 bases, leaving 15 bases not matched to a gene. CDR3 DNA: TGTGCCAGCAGTCCTAACTACAATCCGACTAGCGGAAGCACAGATACGCAGTATTTT. It yields the protein CASSPNYNPTSGSTDTQYF.

The chain joins TRBV4-2 to TRBJ2-3; D is unclear. V was cut by 0 bases and J by 2 bases, with 12 bases left in between. The CDR3 runs 16 residues. The germline gives CDR1 LGHNA, CDR2 YNFKEQ. CDR3 amino acids: CASSQDNPGNTDTQYF. CDR3 DNA sequence: TGTGCCAGCAGCCAAGATAATCCAGGCAACACAGATACGCAGTATTTT.

This clonotype was found a few times. The chain has TRBV5-1 and TRBJ2-7, with 8 bases matching TRBD1. Germline lookup yields CDR1 SGHRS and CDR2 YFSETQ. This CDR3 spans 14 amino acids. V dropped 0 bases and J dropped 3; count of bases not matched to a gene: 2. In DNA, the CDR3 is TGCGCCAGCAGCTTGGGACAGGGGCGCTACGAGCAGTACTTC. This translates into CASSLGQGRYEQYF. The whole variable domain, filled in from reference TRBV5-1 and TRBJ2-7, reads KAGVTQTPRYLIKTRGQQVTLSCSPISGHRSVSWYQQTPGQGLQFLFEYFSETQRNKGNFPGRFSGRQFSNSRSEMNVSTLELGDSALYLCASSLGQGRYEQYFGPGTRLTVT.

The chain joins TRBV4-1 to TRBJ2-4; D unclear. The V gene lost 0 bases and the J gene lost 0 bases, with 15 bases spanning the gap. Germline V CDR1 and CDR2: MGHRA, YSYEKL. The CDR3 runs to 18 residues. The CDR3 loop is CASSQEWNLQLAKNIQYF. In nucleotides, the CDR3 is TGCGCCAGCAGCCAAGAATGGAACTTACAGTTAGCCAAAAACATTCAGTACTTC.